This note documents a single TCR beta chain sequence. These data are taken from a study of cytomegalovirus exposure and HLA in healthy donors. About the research overall: Clustering assigned 70% to 90% of the approximately 390 genotyped donors to the Caucasian-associated ancestry cluster.

The CDR3 consists of 13 residues. V gave up 0 bases and J gave up 2 bases, with 4 bases separating them. CDR1 and CDR2 from the germline V gene are MNHEY and SMNVEV (reference sequence). Use of 60 Vbeta and 13 Jbeta primers characterized the PCR. Profiling relied on immunoSEQ multiplex PCR, and the TCRdb table lists in-frame clones only, not all of them. The repertoire includes over 130,000 clones, about 66% of them detected once, and around 1.9% sits in the top ten. The sequence was collected from a male donor in good health and CMV-seronegative. The sample comprised PBMCs. The chain has TRBV27 and TRBJ1-1; D is unresolved. CDR3 loop: CASSLSLNTEAFF. CDR3 in DNA: TGTGCCAGCAGTTTATCGTTAAACACTGAAGCTTTCTTT.